This TCR beta chain comes out of a study of CD8 T cells in ankylosing spondylitis. Whole-study results and caveats: As reported, disease-linked clones showed significant enrichment in matched ankylosing spondylitis synovial fluid. CD8+ disease-linked clones were present at relatively low frequencies in blood.

MiXCR was run by TCRdb on the 5' RACE reads, yielding one entry per CDR3 protein. Of about 140,000 distinct CDR3 sequences listed, more than 9.5% are singletons. This clonotype was detected ten times or more. As yet, its antigen is unknown. Sequencing input: blood, either unsorted or a sorted T cell fraction (not recorded which). This TCR came from a female donor with ankylosing spondylitis or in good health (not recorded which).

CDR3 loop: CSAKKGVNRVSNQPQHF. Here the CDR3 DNA reads TGCAGTGCTAAAAAGGGGGTCAACAGGGTTAGCAATCAGCCCCAGCATTTT. This sequence joins TRBV20-1 and TRBJ1-5; D possibly corresponds to TRBD1 (6 bases). This CDR3 is 17 amino acids long. V shed 4 bases and J shed 0 bases, with 19 bases lying between them. CDR1 is DFQATT and CDR2 is SNEGSKA in the germline V gene (reference sequence).